These 30 T cell receptor beta chains originate from one sample sequenced in a study of CD8+CD57+ T cells in acquired aplastic anemia. TCR beta VDJ and CDR3 were profiled, and genomic DNA was the template. TCRdb redid the calling of the reads with MiXCR, one entry per CDR3 protein. The table has over 150,000 distinct CDR3 sequences, approximately 40% seen once. Sequencing was carried out using sorted CD4+, CD8+, or CD8+CD57+ T cells (not recorded which) from PBMCs. The source of these receptors is a human donor in good health.

At least ten counts were recorded for this clonotype. The CDR3 loop is CASSTTGGSYEQYF. The CDR3 nucleotides are TGCGCCAGCAGCACGACAGGGGGATCCTACGAGCAGTACTTC. The chain employs TRBV4-1 and TRBJ2-7, with 9 bases that match TRBD1. This CDR3 spans 14 amino acids. J gave up 1 base and V 5 bases, and 3 bases lay outside the gene matches. The germline V gene has CDR1 MGHRA and CDR2 YSYEKL.

To note about this clonotype: At one end the junction does not follow the germline gene, possibly because of a read error. The genes are TRBV20-1 and TRBJ2-7; a possible D gene is TRBD1 (6 bases). Germline lookup yields CDR1 DFQATT and CDR2 SNEGSKA (reference sequence). This CDR3 is built from 14 residues. In DNA form, the CDR3 reads TGCAGTGCTAAAGGGACATTATCCTCCTACAAGCAGTACTTC. As protein: CSAKGTLSSYKQYF.

The chain recombines TRBV6-1 with TRBJ1-5; 7 bases agree with TRBD1. CDR1 is MNHNS and CDR2 is SASEGT in the germline V gene. Trimming took 5 bases from V and 6 from J; bases not matched to a gene: 4. This CDR3 is 13 amino acids long. Here the CDR3 reads CASSTGVPQPQHF. Here the CDR3 DNA reads TGTGCCAGCAGTACAGGGGTACCTCAGCCCCAGCATTTT.

This clonotype came up many times. This chain links TRBV19 with TRBJ1-5; tentatively, D is TRBD1 (5 bases). The CDR3 runs to 16 residues. Trimming took 7 bases from V and 2 from J, leaving 18 bases between them. Per germline, CDR1 LNHDA and CDR2 SQIVND (reference sequence). The CDR3 reads CASKRDHTLGNQPQHF. DNA of the CDR3: TGTGCCAGTAAGCGGGACCATACTTTGGGCAATCAGCCCCAGCATTTT.

The chain uses TRBV7-9 and TRBJ1-6; 9 positions match TRBD1. V shed 7 bases and J 11 bases; nucleotides not matched to a gene: 12. The CDR3 loop spans 15 amino acids. Germline lookup yields CDR1 SEHNR and CDR2 FQNEAQ (reference sequence). CDR3 sequence (DNA): TGTGCCAGCAACAACCCCGGGACAGGGACCACACCCCTCCACTTT. Protein product: CASNNPGTGTTPLHF.

A note on this clonotype: Given a much more abundant clone one base away, this may be a read error. The rearrangement uses TRBV7-3 and TRBJ2-1; the D gene could be TRBD1 or TRBD2 (5 bases each). CDR3 length: 15 residues. CDR1 and CDR2 from the germline V gene are SGHTA and FQGTGA. CDR3 residues: CASSLSWGPSNEQLF. CDR3 in DNA: TGTGCCAGCAGCTTATCTTGGGGACCCTCCAATGAGCAGCTCTTC. Variable domain in full (rest from reference TRBV7-3 and TRBJ2-1): GAGVSQTPSNKVTEKGKYVELRCDPISGHTALYWYRQSLGQGPEFLIYFQGTGAADDSGLPNDRFFAVRPEGSVSTLKIQRTERGDSAVYLCASSLSWGPSNEQLFGPGTRLTVL.

This clonotype came up many times. The chain has TRBV9 and TRBJ2-5; D is undetermined. The V gene's germline CDR1 is SGDLS and CDR2 YYNGEE. Trimming left V 3 bases short and J 2 bases short, with 8 bases between. The CDR3 length is 13 residues. The CDR3 sequence: CASSAGVQETQYF. DNA of the CDR3: TGTGCCAGCAGCGCCGGAGTACAAGAGACCCAGTACTTC.

The chain has TRBV5-6 and TRBJ2-7; D may be TRBD1 (6 bases). The V gene's germline CDR1 is SGHDT and CDR2 YYEEEE. The CDR3 loop spans 13 amino acids. Trimming stripped 7 bases from V and 2 bases from J, with 13 bases between. The DNA of the CDR3 is TGTGCCAGCGGCTGGGACACCCCCTACGAGCAGTACTTC. Its protein product is CASGWDTPYEQYF.

This clonotype appeared many times. Written as DNA, the CDR3 is TGCAGTGCTCAGCAGGGGCCGTACAATGAGCAGTTCTTC. It yields the protein CSAQQGPYNEQFF. The rearrangement uses TRBV20-1 and TRBJ2-1; the D gene is possibly TRBD1 (6 bases). The CDR3 covers 13 residues. Germline V lookup: CDR1 DFQATT, CDR2 SNEGSKA (reference sequence). Trimming took off 5 bases at V and 4 bases at J, with 12 bases between the two ends.

J is TRBJ1-2 and V is TRBV10-1; 12 positions match TRBD1. CDR1 is WNHNN, CDR2 SYGVQD, per germline (reference sequence). V shed 6 bases, J shed 6 bases, and the junction held 2 bases outside the gene matches. This CDR3 contains 13 residues. Here the CDR3 DNA reads TGCGCCAGCAGCGGGACAGGGGGCGATGGCTACACCTTC. As protein: CASSGTGGDGYTF.

This clonotype was counted at least ten times. The rearrangement uses TRBV5-1 and TRBJ2-2, with TRBD1 matching over 9 bases. The V segment lost 3 bases and the J segment 1 base; nucleotides outside the gene matches: 4. Germline lookup yields CDR1 SGHRS and CDR2 YFSETQ. This CDR3 spans 16 amino acids. The chain's CDR3 is CASSWTGAENTGELFF. Here the CDR3 DNA reads TGCGCCAGCAGCTGGACAGGGGCAGAGAACACCGGGGAGCTGTTTTTT. Full variable domain (missing parts from reference TRBV5-1 and TRBJ2-2): KAGVTQTPRYLIKTRGQQVTLSCSPISGHRSVSWYQQTPGQGLQFLFEYFSETQRNKGNFPGRFSGRQFSNSRSEMNVSTLELGDSALYLCASSWTGAENTGELFFGEGSRLTVL.

This clonotype was detected many times. The chain has TRBV4-2 and TRBJ2-1; 12 positions match TRBD2. The CDR3 contains 16 residues. Germline CDR1 is LGHNA and CDR2 is YNFKEQ. V was pared by 4 bases and J by 4 bases, with 5 bases of the junction left unmatched. CDR3 sequence (DNA): TGTGCCAGCAGCCCCCGCGGACTAGCGGGATACAATGAGCAGTTCTTC. This sequence encodes CASSPRGLAGYNEQFF.

V is TRBV10-3 and J is TRBJ2-5, with 8 bases identical to TRBD2. This CDR3 contains 14 residues. The trim removed 10 bases at V and 2 bases at J, leaving 9 bases unmatched. Germline V lookup: CDR1 ENHRY, CDR2 SYGVKD. Here the CDR3 DNA reads TGTGCCACCAAGGGTAGCGGGACTCAAGAGACCCAGTACTTC. It translates to CATKGSGTQETQYF.

For this clonotype: A read error may account for a junction end that differs from germline. This chain links TRBV10-1 with TRBJ2-5; D may correspond to TRBD1 or TRBD2 (6 bases each). This CDR3 contains 12 residues. Germline CDR1 reads WNHNN; CDR2 reads SYGVQD (reference sequence). CDR3: CASSQGGETQYF. CDR3 nucleotide sequence: TGTGCCAGCAGCCAAGGGGGGGAGACCCAGTACTTC.

The chain has TRBV10-1 and TRBJ2-7; TRBD2 is a possible D gene (5 bases). Germline values: CDR1 WNHNN, CDR2 SYGVQD (reference sequence). Deletions cut 3 bases from V and 3 bases from J, with 12 bases between. CDR3 length: 14 amino acids. The CDR3 loop reads CASSELVQNYEQYF. In nucleotides, the CDR3 is TGCGCCAGCAGTGAACTAGTACAGAACTACGAGCAGTACTTC.

The sample holds many counts of this clonotype. The chain uses TRBV6-5 and TRBJ1-2; 7 bases fit TRBD1. Germline lookup yields CDR1 MNHEY and CDR2 SVGAGI. This CDR3 is 14 amino acids long. Unmatched junction bases numbered 10, after V lost 4 bases and J lost 8 bases. The chain's CDR3 is CASSSLGTATGYTF. The CDR3 nucleotides read TGTGCCAGCAGTTCACTCGGGACAGCGACCGGCTACACCTTC.

In regard to this clonotype: A junction end diverges from the germline sequence, so it may reflect a read error. The V call is TRBV10-2, the J call TRBJ2-3, with 13 bases aligning to TRBD2. CDR3 size: 15 residues. Germline values: CDR1 WSHSY, CDR2 SAAADI. CDR3 sequence reads: CASQRTSGSTDTRYF. The DNA of the CDR3 is TGCGCCAGCCAGAGGACTAGCGGGAGCACAGATACGCGGTACTTC.

A few counts support this clonotype. V usage is TRBV18 and J usage is TRBJ2-5; no definite D call. CDR3 length equals 14 residues. In germline, CDR1 is KGHSH, CDR2 LQKENI. V lost 1 base, J lost 0 bases, and 6 bases lay in between. The CDR3 loop reads CASSPLGYQETQYF. In nucleotides, the CDR3 is TGTGCCAGCTCACCACTAGGGTACCAAGAGACCCAGTACTTC. Full variable domain (rest looked up from reference TRBV18 and TRBJ2-5): NAGVMQNPRHLVRRRGQEARLRCSPMKGHSHVYWYRQLPEEGLKFMVYLQKENIIDESGMPKERFSAEFPKEGPSILRIQQVVRGDSAAYFCASSPLGYQETQYFGPGTRLLVL.

The V and J genes are TRBV10-2 and TRBJ2-3; 7 nucleotides agree with TRBD2. This CDR3 has 14 residues. The J segment lost 6 bases and the V segment lost 0 bases, leaving 3 bases of the junction unmatched. The V gene's germline CDR1 is WSHSY and CDR2 SAAADI. The CDR3 DNA sequence: TGCGCCAGCAGTGAGTCGGACGGGAGGGATACGCAGTATTTT. It yields the protein CASSESDGRDTQYF.

This clonotype was detected many times. This chain connects TRBV5-1 to TRBJ1-5, with D possibly TRBD1 on 6 matching bases. Germline V gives CDR1 SGHRS, CDR2 YFSETQ. Trimming cost V 0 bases and J 0 bases, with 7 bases left between them. CDR3 size: 15 residues. The DNA for the CDR3 is TGCGCCAGCAGCTTGGGGACAGCTAGCAATCAGCCCCAGCATTTT. It yields the protein CASSLGTASNQPQHF.

The V gene is TRBV28, the J gene TRBJ2-1, with 16 bases lining up with TRBD2. Germline V CDR1 and CDR2: MDHEN, SYDVKM. After removal of 7 bases from V and 8 bases from J, the junction contained 8 bases not matched to a gene. The CDR3 totals 16 residues. The CDR3 sequence is CASTRGGTSGRDEQFF. The CDR3 nucleotides are TGTGCCAGCACTCGAGGGGGGACTAGCGGGAGGGATGAGCAGTTCTTC.

The chain employs TRBV29-1 and TRBJ2-1, with 7 positions matching TRBD1. Germline V gives CDR1 SQVTM, CDR2 ANQGSEA. This CDR3 has 15 residues. The CDR3 here is CSATPPGTVRNEQFF. In DNA form, the CDR3 reads TGCAGTGCTACTCCCCCGGGGACAGTACGGAATGAGCAGTTCTTC.

The chain combines TRBV10-3 with TRBJ1-5; 12 nucleotides agree with TRBD1. Germline CDR1 is ENHRY and CDR2 is SYGVKD. The CDR3 loop spans 17 amino acids. The V segment lost 4 bases and the J segment 6 bases; nucleotides outside the gene matches: 10. Here the CDR3 DNA reads TGTGCCATCAGTGGAGGGGGGACAGGGGGCGTATTTCAGCCCCAGCATTTT. Translating gives CAISGGGTGGVFQPQHF.

The V call is TRBV20-1, the J call TRBJ2-7; a possible D gene is TRBD1 (5 bases). CDR1 and CDR2 (germline): DFQATT, SNEGSKA (reference sequence). V was clipped by 1 base and J by 6 bases, with 22 bases between them. CDR3 length equals 16 residues. CDR3 nucleotides: TGCAGTGCTAGAGTGATAGGGGCAGCTGGGTCCATCGAGCAGTACTTC. Its protein is CSARVIGAAGSIEQYF.

This clonotype was observed many times. The rearrangement links TRBV20-1 to TRBJ2-1; 8 positions match TRBD2. V lost 5 bases, J lost 7 bases, and 10 bases stayed unmatched. From germline, CDR1 is DFQATT and CDR2 SNEGSKA (reference sequence). This CDR3 is 14 amino acids long. CDR3 region: CSADTGLGRNEQFF. As DNA, the CDR3 is TGCAGTGCTGATACGGGACTAGGAAGGAATGAGCAGTTCTTC.

The rearrangement uses TRBV12-3 or TRBV12-4 and TRBJ1-6, with TRBD1 as a possible D gene (5 bases). The CDR3 is 12 residues long. Trimming removed 5 bases from V and 10 bases from J, with 9 bases in between. The CDR3 reads CASSAGPSPLHF. DNA for the CDR3: TGTGCCAGCAGTGCGGGACCGTCACCCCTCCACTTT.

The chain recombines TRBV7-2 with TRBJ2-3, with D tentatively TRBD1 or TRBD2 (6 bases each). Deletions cut 9 bases from V and 0 bases from J, with 19 bases between. The germline CDR1 and CDR2 sequences are SGHTA and FQGNSA. This CDR3 has 16 amino acids. The CDR3 sequence is CASSIQGGASTDTQYF. The CDR3 region has the DNA TGTGCCAGTAGTATACAGGGCGGGGCTAGCACAGATACGCAGTATTTT. The full variable domain, in which reference TRBV7-2 and TRBJ2-3 provide the parts outside the CDR3, is GAGVSQSPSNKVTEKGKDVELRCDPISGHTALYWYRQSLGQGLEFLIYFQGNSAPDKSGLPSDRFSAERTGGSVSTLTIQRTQQEDSAVYLCASSIQGGASTDTQYFGPGTRLTVL.

A word on this clonotype: The junction differs from germline at one of its ends, possibly a read error. CDR3 residues: CAISPGQMYSSQPQHF. The DNA of the CDR3 is TGTGCCATCAGCCCGGGACAGATGTATAGCAGTCAGCCCCAGCATTTT. V and J are TRBV10-3 and TRBJ1-5; 7 nucleotides match TRBD1. CDR3 length equals 16 residues. Germline CDR1 and CDR2: ENHRY and SYGVKD.

A note on this clonotype: A read error is possible here, since a much larger clone lies one base away. The limits of the CDR3 on the DNA are not certain, so only TCRdb's listed CDR3 is given. The gene calls are TRBV11-2 and TRBJ1-1. Termini included, the CDR3 measures 12 amino acids. The V gene's germline CDR1 is SGHAT and CDR2 FQNNGV. CDR3 region: CASSFFGTGALF.

Comment on this clonotype: With a much larger clone just one base away, this may be a read error. The chain combines TRBV5-1 with TRBJ2-3; TRBD2 matches at 11 bases. The CDR3 runs to 16 residues. Germline V CDR1 and CDR2: SGHRS, YFSETQ. CDR3 amino acids: CVSSVRLAGSTDTQYF. CDR3 nucleotide sequence: TGCGTCAGCAGCGTCCGACTAGCGGGGAGCACAGATACGCAGTATTTT. The full variable domain, in which reference TRBV5-1 and TRBJ2-3 provide the parts outside the CDR3, is KAGVTQTPRYLIKTRGQQVTLSCSPISGHRSVSWYQQTPGQGLQFLFEYFSETQRNKGNFPGRFSGRQFSNSRSEMNVSTLELGDSALYLCVSSVRLAGSTDTQYFGPGTRLTVL.